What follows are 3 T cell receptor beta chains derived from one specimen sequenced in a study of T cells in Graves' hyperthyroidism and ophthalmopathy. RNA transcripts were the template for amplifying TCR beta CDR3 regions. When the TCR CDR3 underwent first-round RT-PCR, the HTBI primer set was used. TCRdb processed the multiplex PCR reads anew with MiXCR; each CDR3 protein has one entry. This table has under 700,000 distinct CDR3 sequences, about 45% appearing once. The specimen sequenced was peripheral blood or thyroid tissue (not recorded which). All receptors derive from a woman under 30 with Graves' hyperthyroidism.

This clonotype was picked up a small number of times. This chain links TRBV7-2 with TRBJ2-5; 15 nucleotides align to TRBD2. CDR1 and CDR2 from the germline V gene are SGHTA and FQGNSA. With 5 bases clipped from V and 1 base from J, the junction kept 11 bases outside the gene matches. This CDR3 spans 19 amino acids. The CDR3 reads CASSGGLAGGPFVQETQYF. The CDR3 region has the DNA TGTGCCAGCAGCGGTGGACTAGCGGGAGGGCCCTTCGTCCAAGAGACCCAGTACTTC.

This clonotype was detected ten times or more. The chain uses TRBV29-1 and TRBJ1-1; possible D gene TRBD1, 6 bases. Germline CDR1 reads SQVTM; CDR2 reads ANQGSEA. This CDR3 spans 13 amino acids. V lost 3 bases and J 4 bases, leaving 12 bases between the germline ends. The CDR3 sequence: CSVEGARVTEAFF. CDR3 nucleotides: TGCAGCGTTGAGGGGGCGCGAGTCACTGAAGCTTTCTTT.

The CDR3 region has the DNA TGTGCCAGCAGCTTGGTCGGAAACTACGAGCAGTACTTC. This codes for CASSLVGNYEQYF. The rearrangement uses TRBV7-9 and TRBJ2-7; D unclear. V was clipped by 3 bases and J by 3 bases, with 9 bases between them. Germline CDR1 SEHNR, CDR2 FQNEAQ (reference sequence). The CDR3 runs 13 residues.